The source of this TCR beta chain is a study of control samples from healthy donors and cancer patients. Some clones are missing from TCRdb's copy, which holds only in-frame ones; the method was immunoSEQ multiplex PCR. The sample includes 130,000 to 150,000 clones, 90% to 95% of them seen just once. Trimming removed 6 bases from V and 4 bases from J, with 8 bases in between. The CDR3 sequence is 12 residues long. Looked up from germline, CDR1 is SGHDN and CDR2 is FVKESK. The receptor was isolated from a man between 60 and 75 years old with colorectal cancer. Material for sequencing was PBMCs. The chain couples TRBV14 to TRBJ2-3, with D possibly TRBD1 on 5 matching bases. CDR3 amino acids: CASRQDADTQYF. For the CDR3, the DNA is TGTGCCAGCAGACAGGACGCAGATACGCAGTATTTT.